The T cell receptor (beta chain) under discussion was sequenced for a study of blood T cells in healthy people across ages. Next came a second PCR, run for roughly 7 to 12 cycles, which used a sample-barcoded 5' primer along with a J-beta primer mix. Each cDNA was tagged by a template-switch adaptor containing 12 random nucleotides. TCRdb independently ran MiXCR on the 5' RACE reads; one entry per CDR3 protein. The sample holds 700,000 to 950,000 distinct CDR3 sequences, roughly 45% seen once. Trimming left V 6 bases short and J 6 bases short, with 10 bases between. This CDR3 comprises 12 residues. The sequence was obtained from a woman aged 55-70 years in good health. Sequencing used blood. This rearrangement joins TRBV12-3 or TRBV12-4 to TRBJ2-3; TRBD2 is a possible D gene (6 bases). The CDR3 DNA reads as TGTGCCAGCAGACTAGCCTGGGATACGCAGTATTTT. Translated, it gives CASRLAWDTQYF.